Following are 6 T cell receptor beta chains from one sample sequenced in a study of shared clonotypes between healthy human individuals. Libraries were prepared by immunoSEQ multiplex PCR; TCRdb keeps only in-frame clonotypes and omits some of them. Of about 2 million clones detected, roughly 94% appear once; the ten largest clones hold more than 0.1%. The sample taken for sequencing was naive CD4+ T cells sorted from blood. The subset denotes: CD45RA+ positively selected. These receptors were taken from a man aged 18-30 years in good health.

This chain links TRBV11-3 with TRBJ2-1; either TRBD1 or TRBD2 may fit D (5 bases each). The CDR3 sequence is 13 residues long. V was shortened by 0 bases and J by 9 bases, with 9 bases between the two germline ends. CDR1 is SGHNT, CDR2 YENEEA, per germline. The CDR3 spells CASSLDGDGEQFF. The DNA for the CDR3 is TGTGCCAGCAGCTTAGACGGGGACGGTGAGCAGTTCTTC.

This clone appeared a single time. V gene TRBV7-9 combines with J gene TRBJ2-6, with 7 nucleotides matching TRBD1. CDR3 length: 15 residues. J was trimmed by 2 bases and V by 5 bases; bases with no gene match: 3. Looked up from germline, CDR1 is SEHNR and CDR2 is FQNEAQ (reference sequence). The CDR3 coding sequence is TGTGCCAGCAGCACCGACAGGGCTGGGGCCAACGTCCTGACTTTC. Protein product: CASSTDRAGANVLTF.

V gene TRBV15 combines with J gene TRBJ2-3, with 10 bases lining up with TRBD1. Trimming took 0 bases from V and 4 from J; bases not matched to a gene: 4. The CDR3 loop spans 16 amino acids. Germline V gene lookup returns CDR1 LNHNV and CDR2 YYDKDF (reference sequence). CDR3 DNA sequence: TGTGCCACCAGCAGAGATGTGGGACAGGGGTCAGATACGCAGTATTTT. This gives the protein CATSRDVGQGSDTQYF.

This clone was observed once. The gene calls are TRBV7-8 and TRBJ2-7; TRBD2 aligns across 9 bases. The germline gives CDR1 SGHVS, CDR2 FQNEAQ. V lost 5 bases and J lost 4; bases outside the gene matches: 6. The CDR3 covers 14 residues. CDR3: CASSLRTSEYEQYF. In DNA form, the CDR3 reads TGTGCCAGCAGCCTCCGGACTAGCGAGTACGAGCAGTACTTC. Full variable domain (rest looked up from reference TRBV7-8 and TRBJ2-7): GAGVSQSPRYKVAKRGQDVALRCDPISGHVSLFWYQQALGQGPEFLTYFQNEAQLDKSGLPSDRFFAERPEGSVSTLKIQRTQQEDSAVYLCASSLRTSEYEQYFGPGTRLTVT.

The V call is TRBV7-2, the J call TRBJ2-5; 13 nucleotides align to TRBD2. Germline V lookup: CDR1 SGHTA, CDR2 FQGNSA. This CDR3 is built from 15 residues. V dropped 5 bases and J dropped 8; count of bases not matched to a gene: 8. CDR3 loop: CASSRRTSGGVTQYF. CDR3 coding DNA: TGTGCCAGCAGCCGAAGGACTAGCGGGGGCGTAACCCAGTACTTC.

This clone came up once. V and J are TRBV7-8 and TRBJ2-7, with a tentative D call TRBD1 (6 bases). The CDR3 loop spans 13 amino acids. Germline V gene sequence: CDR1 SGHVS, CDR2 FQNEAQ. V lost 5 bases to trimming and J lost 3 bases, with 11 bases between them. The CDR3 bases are TGTGCCAGCAGCCCCCGAGGGGGCTACGAGCAGTACTTC. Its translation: CASSPRGGYEQYF.